Listed below are T cell receptor beta chains from one sample, sequenced in a study of T cells after yellow fever vaccination. TCRdb called the 5' RACE reads again in MiXCR, with one record for every CDR3 protein. The data show a few hundred thousand distinct CDR3 sequences, approximately 21% seen once. Sequencing was performed on PBMCs, taken 15 days after the yellow fever booster vaccination. The receptors come from a man aged 30-40 years who received the YFV17D yellow fever vaccine. Each CDR3 is given with its conserved first and last residue. The D gene is left open where the match is weak. Not every row has a clone size; where given, it reads once, few, many or a size class.

d_gene	j_gene	abundance	v_gene	CDR3nt	CDR3aa
-	TRBJ1-1	few	TRBV3-1	TGTGCCAGCAGCCAAGTGAACAGGATGGATGAAGCTTTCTTT	CASSQVNRMDEAFF
-	TRBJ2-5	many	TRBV5-1	TGCGCCAGCAGCTTGGGACGTCCCTCTACCCGACAAGAGACCCAGTACTTC	CASSLGRPSTRQETQYF
-	TRBJ1-4	-	TRBV6-2/TRBV6-3	TGTGCCAGCAAATCGGGGCGAACTAATGAAAAACTGTTTTTT	CASKSGRTNEKLFF
TRBD2	TRBJ2-4	-	TRBV19	TGTGCCAGTAGTAAAGGACTAGCGGGAGGGGGGGCCGTAAACATTCAGTACTTC	CASSKGLAGGGAVNIQYF
-	TRBJ2-1	few	TRBV9	TGTGCCAGCAGCGTAGGTTTGAGCACCTACAATGAGCAGTTCTTC	CASSVGLSTYNEQFF
-	TRBJ2-2	-	TRBV5-1	TGCGCCAGCACCTCTGCAGACCCGGGAACCGGGGAGCTGTTTTTT	CASTSADPGTGELFF
-	TRBJ2-1	few	TRBV5-6	TGTGCCAGCAGCTTGTTGCGGGTGGGGGATGAGCAGTTCTTC	CASSLLRVGDEQFF
-	TRBJ2-1	-	TRBV29-1	TGCAGCGTTACCGGATACAATGAGCAGTTCTTC	CSVTGYNEQFF
-	TRBJ2-1	few	TRBV19	TGTGCCAGTAGTATTCCCCGGGGCTCATCACGGGGTGAGCAGTTCTTC	CASSIPRGSSRGEQFF
TRBD1	TRBJ2-1	-	TRBV28	TGTGCCAGCTATCCTGGACAGGGGTCCTACAATGAGCAGTTCTTC	CASYPGQGSYNEQFF
TRBD2	TRBJ2-7	many	TRBV11-2	TGTGCCAGCAGCCCCCGAGGGGTTGGAGCGGGAGGGTACTACGAGCAGTACTTC	CASSPRGVGAGGYYEQYF
-	TRBJ2-1	few	TRBV10-2	TGCGCCAGCAGTGATCCTGGCCTCAATGAGCAGTTCTTC	CASSDPGLNEQFF
-	TRBJ2-4	-	TRBV12-3/TRBV12-4	TGTGCCAGCAGTTTTAGTACGGAGGCCAAAAACATTCAGTACTTC	CASSFSTEAKNIQYF
-	TRBJ2-2	few	TRBV28	TGTGCCAGCAGACTGGACGGTTACCCCAACACCGGGGAGCTGTTTTTT	CASRLDGYPNTGELFF
TRBD1	TRBJ1-1	-	TRBV7-9	TGTGCCAGCAGCCTCGGGACAGGGGTTAATACTGAAGCTTTCTTT	CASSLGTGVNTEAFF
TRBD1	TRBJ1-4	-	TRBV28	TGTGCCAGCAGCAAGACAGGGGGAAATGAAAAACTGTTTTTT	CASSKTGGNEKLFF
TRBD1	TRBJ1-5	once	TRBV7-8	TGTGCCAGCAGCCCAGGACAGGGGCGCAATCAGCCCCAGCATTTT	CASSPGQGRNQPQHF
-	TRBJ1-1	-	TRBV3-1	TGTGCCAGCAGCCAGTACACTGAAGCTTTCTTT	CASSQYTEAFF
TRBD2	TRBJ2-7	-	TRBV7-8	TGTGCCAGCAGCTCCACTCGACTAGCGGATACCTACGAGCAGTACTTC	CASSSTRLADTYEQYF
TRBD2	TRBJ2-2	few	TRBV15	TGTGCCACCAGCCCGGGACTAGCGAGCACCGGGGAGCTGTTTTTT	CATSPGLASTGELFF
-	TRBJ2-1	-	TRBV3-1	TGTGCCAGCAGCCCCTTGGGGGGTGAGCAGTTCTTC	CASSPLGGEQFF
TRBD2	TRBJ2-5	few	TRBV2	TGTGCCAGCGCTAGCGGGAGCGAGACCCAGTACTTC	CASASGSETQYF
-	TRBJ1-2	few	TRBV6-5	TGTGCCAGCAGGGATAGGGACTCGTACACCTTC	CASRDRDSYTF
-	TRBJ2-5	few	TRBV20-1	TGCAGTGCGGTGGCCCAAAACCAAGAGACCCAGTACTTC	CSAVAQNQETQYF
TRBD2	TRBJ2-3	few	TRBV10-3	TGTGCCAGCCGGGGGATAGCGGGAGGAAACACAGATACGCAGTATTTT	CASRGIAGGNTDTQYF
TRBD2	TRBJ2-1	-	TRBV15	TGTGCCACCAGCAGGTTAGCGGGATCCCTGTACAATGAGCAGTTCTTC	CATSRLAGSLYNEQFF
-	TRBJ2-3	-	TRBV7-2	TGTGCCAGCAGCAATAGCGTTACTAGCACAGATACGCAGTATTTT	CASSNSVTSTDTQYF
TRBD1	TRBJ2-7	few	TRBV7-2	TGTGCCAGCAGTAATTGGGGGACAGGGGGTGGCGAGCAGTACTTC	CASSNWGTGGGEQYF
-	TRBJ1-2	few	TRBV12-3/TRBV12-4	TGTGCCAGCAGTCCCCAACAAGGCGGTGGCTACACCTTC	CASSPQQGGGYTF
TRBD1	TRBJ2-1	-	TRBV7-9	TGTGCCAGCAGCTTCCCAGGGGGCGCTTCCAATGAGCAGTTCTTC	CASSFPGGASNEQFF
-	TRBJ2-3	-	TRBV29-1	TGCAGCGTTGTGAGAAACGGTCAAATGGATACGCAGTATTTT	CSVVRNGQMDTQYF
-	TRBJ2-3	few	TRBV20-1	TGCAGTGCTAGACACCCCTTTGCGGGGAGCACAGATACGCAGTATTTT	CSARHPFAGSTDTQYF
TRBD2	TRBJ2-1	-	TRBV20-1	TGCAGTGCTATCCCCTCGGGTGGGAGCGGGGTCTACAATGAGCAGTTCTTC	CSAIPSGGSGVYNEQFF
-	TRBJ2-1	many	TRBV9	TGTGCCAGCAGCGGTTGGACTGGCCATGAGCAGTTCTTC	CASSGWTGHEQFF
-	TRBJ2-7	-	TRBV28	TGTGCCAGCAGTACACAATTTACGGGAGCCTCCTACGAGCAGTACTTC	CASSTQFTGASYEQYF
-	TRBJ1-2	-	TRBV5-1	TGCGCCAGCAGCTCCGGGACATCGTACGGCTACACCTTC	CASSSGTSYGYTF
-	TRBJ2-3	-	TRBV30	TGTGCCTGGGGGGGGATCCGCACAGATACGCAGTATTTT	CAWGGIRTDTQYF
-	TRBJ2-7	few	TRBV6-6	TGTGCCAGCAGTTACATGTCTCCCTACGAGCAGTACTTC	CASSYMSPYEQYF
-	TRBJ2-5	-	TRBV10-3	TGTGCCATCAGTGAGTCGGGGGGATCAGGAGAGACCCAGTACTTC	CAISESGGSGETQYF
-	TRBJ2-7	-	TRBV28	TGTGCCAGCAGTTTATGGAAGTACGAGCAGTACTTC	CASSLWKYEQYF
TRBD1	TRBJ2-2	few	TRBV12-3/TRBV12-4	TGTGCCAGCAGTCAAGGACAGGGGTACACCGGGGAGCTGTTTTTT	CASSQGQGYTGELFF
-	TRBJ1-6	few	TRBV6-5	TGTGCCAGCAGTTACGCACGGGTGAATTCACCCCTCCACTTT	CASSYARVNSPLHF
-	TRBJ1-2	-	TRBV28	TGTGCCAGCAGCGAGGGGAGAGCCCGAAACTATGGCTACACCTTC	CASSEGRARNYGYTF
-	TRBJ1-1	-	TRBV29-1	TGCAGCGTTGCAGTGGTGGGCACTGAAGCTTTCTTT	CSVAVVGTEAFF
TRBD2	TRBJ2-2	few	TRBV6-1	TGTGCCAGCAGTGGACTAGCGGGAGGGTACGGCGGGGAGCTGTTTTTT	CASSGLAGGYGGELFF
-	TRBJ1-1	few	TRBV10-3	TGTGCCATCAGTGAGGGGGGGCGCACTGAAGCTTTCTTT	CAISEGGRTEAFF
-	TRBJ1-5	-	TRBV20-1	TGCAGTGGAAAGGAAGGGGATCAGCCCCAGCATTTT	CSGKEGDQPQHF
TRBD1	TRBJ2-1	-	TRBV5-1	TGCGCCAGCAGCCCCCCCGGGACAGGGGGCTACAATGAGCAGTTCTTC	CASSPPGTGGYNEQFF
TRBD2	TRBJ2-7	-	TRBV7-2	TGTGCCAGCTTACCTTCTAGCGGGAGAGGTGGGCAGTACTTC	CASLPSSGRGGQYF